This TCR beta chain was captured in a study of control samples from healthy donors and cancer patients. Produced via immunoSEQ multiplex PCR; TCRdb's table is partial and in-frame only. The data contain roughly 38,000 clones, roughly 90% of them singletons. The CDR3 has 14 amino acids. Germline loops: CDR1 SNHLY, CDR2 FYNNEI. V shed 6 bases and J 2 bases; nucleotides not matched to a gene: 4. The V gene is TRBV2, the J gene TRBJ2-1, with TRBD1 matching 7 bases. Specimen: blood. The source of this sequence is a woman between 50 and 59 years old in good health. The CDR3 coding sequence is TGTGCCAGCAGACAGGGGAGAACCTACAATGAGCAGTTCTTC. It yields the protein CASRQGRTYNEQFF.